What follows are 4 T cell receptor beta chains derived from one specimen sequenced in a study of Graves' ophthalmopathy and Graves' hyperthyroidism listed by TCRdb under 2018. The instrument was an Illumina HiSeq 2000. For repertoire sequencing, TCR beta CDR3 regions were amplified from RNA transcripts. The first round was an RT-PCR using HTBI primers with the Qiagen OneStep RT-PCR kit, and this first round was followed by a second-round multiplex PCR, then size selection and purification. The public reads were quality trimmed at Q25 with fastp and then assembled into clones with MiXCR by TCRdb, keeping productive beta chains. Duplicate CDR3 protein sequences are folded into a single record with the most common DNA and genes. Counted in this sample were a few hundred thousand distinct CDR3 sequences; approximately 35% of them appeared once. Of the sample, about 4.1% falls within the top ten clones.

The sequencing sample was made of peripheral blood or thyroid tissue (not recorded which). The receptor set was obtained from an adult man with Graves' hyperthyroidism.

The chain carries TRBV29-1 and TRBJ2-2; D might be TRBD1 or TRBD2, each matching 7 bases. The CDR3 consists of 15 residues. The germline V and J ends were trimmed by 6 bases and 3 bases, with 17 bases remaining between them. The germline CDR1 and CDR2 sequences are SQVTM and ANQGSEA. The CDR3 reads CSVLGRGLHTGELFF. The CDR3 nucleotides read TGCAGCGTCCTGGGGAGGGGGCTCCACACCGGGGAGCTGTTTTTT.

This clonotype appeared many times. This chain links TRBV6-5 with TRBJ1-2; D gene ambiguous. Trimming took 0 bases from V and 4 from J, leaving 12 bases between them. Germline CDR1 and CDR2: MNHEY and SVGAGI. This CDR3 is built from 15 residues. This chain's CDR3 is CASSYSGPGTYGYTF. The CDR3 DNA reads TGTGCCAGCAGTTACTCCGGGCCCGGAACCTATGGCTACACCTTC.

The chain links TRBV15 to TRBJ2-7; no clear D. CDR3 length: 14 amino acids. From germline, CDR1 is LNHNV and CDR2 YYDKDF (reference sequence). V dropped 3 bases and J dropped 2 bases, with 11 bases sitting between them. Here the CDR3 reads CATSSQVGTYEQYF. The DNA for the CDR3 is TGTGCCACCAGCAGCCAAGTTGGGACCTACGAGCAGTACTTC.

Worth noting for this clonotype: A much larger clone lies a single base off, so this may be a read error. CDR3 DNA: TGTGCCAGCAGCTTTATAAACACCGGGGGGCTGTTTTTT. Its protein is CASSFINTGGLFF. V gene TRBV11-2 combines with J gene TRBJ2-2, with D possibly being TRBD2 (6 bases). Germline V gives CDR1 SGHAT, CDR2 FQNNGV. The CDR3 length is 13 residues.